The rows below give T cell receptor beta chains drawn from one sample of a study of T cell repertoires in cytomegalovirus infection. TCRdb itself ran the reads through MiXCR, one entry per CDR3 protein. This table has roughly 500,000 distinct CDR3 sequences, around 11% appearing once. Material for sequencing was PBMCs. The source of these receptors is a human donor in good health (CMV status not recorded). Some clones in this sample may be carry-over from other donors' samples. The CDR3 runs from the conserved cysteine through the conserved F or W. Fields, in order: D gene, clone size, J gene, V gene, CDR3 DNA, CDR3 protein. D genes are given only for firm matches. Expanded clones get a size class; other rows say once, few or many, or leave the size out.

-	many	TRBJ1-2	TRBV28	TGTGCCAGCACGGGGGACTATGGCTACACCTTC	CASTGDYGYTF
-	-	TRBJ1-1	TRBV7-9	TGTGCCAGCAGCATAGCCGGACAGTTTGAAGCTTTCTTT	CASSIAGQFEAFF
-	many	TRBJ1-4	TRBV7-9	TGTGCCAGCAGCCGGGGCCTCGATGAAAAACTGTTTTTT	CASSRGLDEKLFF
-	many	TRBJ2-7	TRBV10-3	TGTGCCATCAGTGAGTCGATAAGCGGAGTAACCTACGAGCAGTACTTC	CAISESISGVTYEQYF
-	-	TRBJ1-5	TRBV24-1	TGTGCCACCAGCCCTGGGGGACAAGGAGGTCAGCCCCAGCATTTT	CATSPGGQGGQPQHF
TRBD1	many	TRBJ2-7	TRBV28	TGTGCCAGCAGCTTATGGGGGACAGGGTCCTCCTACGAGCAGTACTTC	CASSLWGTGSSYEQYF
TRBD2	many	TRBJ2-5	TRBV7-2	TGTGCCAGCAGCGTGGTACTAGCGGGAGGGGAGACCCAGTACTTC	CASSVVLAGGETQYF
-	many	TRBJ1-2	TRBV19	TGTGCCAGTAGTACCCAACCGTGGGGCTACACCTTC	CASSTQPWGYTF
TRBD2	many	TRBJ2-1	TRBV18	TGTGCCAGCTCCCCAGCCGGGCTAGCGGGCCTTAATGAGCAGTTCTTC	CASSPAGLAGLNEQFF
-	many	TRBJ1-1	TRBV20-1	TGCAGTGCTAGCCCAGGGTACGGCACTGAAGCTTTCTTT	CSASPGYGTEAFF
TRBD1	many	TRBJ1-4	TRBV7-8	TGTGCCAGCAGCCCGCGGGGCGGACAGGGTTCAACTAATGAAAAACTGTTTTTT	CASSPRGGQGSTNEKLFF
-	many	TRBJ2-5	TRBV19	TGTGCCAGTACCATGAATACCAGGGCAGGGAAAGAGACCCAGTACTTC	CASTMNTRAGKETQYF
TRBD1	many	TRBJ2-5	TRBV24-1	TGTGCCACCAGTGCCCAGACAGGGAAGGGAGAGACCCAGTACTTC	CATSAQTGKGETQYF
TRBD2	many	TRBJ2-4	TRBV6-6	TGTGCCAGCCAGGGACTAGCGGGTGGGATTGCGAAAAACATTCAGTACTTC	CASQGLAGGIAKNIQYF
TRBD1	-	TRBJ1-2	TRBV10-3	TGTGCCATCAGCAGACAGGGTATAGGTAGCTATGGCTACACCTTC	CAISRQGIGSYGYTF
-	many	TRBJ1-2	TRBV7-9	TGTGCCAGCAGCGCCTCTAACTATGGCTACACCTTC	CASSASNYGYTF
-	-	TRBJ1-1	TRBV2	TGTGCCAGCACCAGACAGACGAACACTGAAGCTTTCTTT	CASTRQTNTEAFF
-	many	TRBJ1-5	TRBV5-5	TGTGCCAGCAGCTTTTGCCGGGACGGCTACTGCAATCAGCCCCAGCATTTT	CASSFCRDGYCNQPQHF
-	many	TRBJ2-1	TRBV7-2	TGTGCCAGCAGCTTAGACGGAGTGTCTGACCCCTACAATGAGCAGTTCTTC	CASSLDGVSDPYNEQFF
TRBD1	-	TRBJ2-1	TRBV12-3/TRBV12-4	TGTGCCAGCAGTTTAGATCGTAGGGACAGGGGGCAACGGGAGCAGTTCTTC	CASSLDRRDRGQREQFF
TRBD1	many	TRBJ2-7	TRBV23-1	TGCGCCAGCAGTCAAGACCGGGACAGGGCGTACGAGCAGTACTTC	CASSQDRDRAYEQYF
-	many	TRBJ1-2	TRBV7-2	TGTGCCAGCAGCCGAAATTCATATGGCTACACCTTC	CASSRNSYGYTF
-	few	TRBJ2-5	TRBV5-5	TGTGCCAGCACCCTAAACGGGGTGGAAGAGACCCAGTACTTC	CASTLNGVEETQYF
-	-	TRBJ1-5	TRBV11-3	TGTGCCAGCAGCTTAGGTGTCCCCCAGCATTTT	CASSLGVPQHF
TRBD1	-	TRBJ2-7	TRBV7-6	TGTGCCAGCAGCTTAGGAGTTCTTAGTGGGACAGGGCCTTTCGAGCAGTACTTC	CASSLGVLSGTGPFEQYF
-	-	TRBJ2-7	TRBV2	TGTGCCAGCAAAAGAGGTGACTCCTACGAGCAGTACTTC	CASKRGDSYEQYF
TRBD2	few	TRBJ2-7	TRBV6-2/TRBV6-3	TGTGCCAGCAGACACTTAGCGGGACAAGCCTACGAGCAGTACTTC	CASRHLAGQAYEQYF
-	many	TRBJ2-4	TRBV7-9	TGTGCCAGCAGCCCACCAGGGACACGAGTAGCCAAAAACATTCAGTACTTC	CASSPPGTRVAKNIQYF
TRBD2	many	TRBJ2-5	TRBV7-9	TGTGCCAGCAGCTTCTTCGGGAGGGTTTTAGAGACCCAGTACTTC	CASSFFGRVLETQYF
-	many	TRBJ2-3	TRBV20-1	TGCAGTGCCCGAGAGGACTCTGCCACAGATACGCAGTATTTT	CSAREDSATDTQYF
TRBD2	few	TRBJ2-1	TRBV23-1	TGCGCCAGCAGTCTGGGGAGGGGCTCCGATATCGATTACAATGAGCAGTTCTTC	CASSLGRGSDIDYNEQFF
-	many	TRBJ1-2	TRBV18	TGTGCCAGCTCAGACTCCAAATCAGGGGACTATGGCTACACCTTC	CASSDSKSGDYGYTF
-	many	TRBJ1-5	TRBV19	TGTGCCAGTAGTACCCAGGGTTATCAGCCCCAGCATTTT	CASSTQGYQPQHF